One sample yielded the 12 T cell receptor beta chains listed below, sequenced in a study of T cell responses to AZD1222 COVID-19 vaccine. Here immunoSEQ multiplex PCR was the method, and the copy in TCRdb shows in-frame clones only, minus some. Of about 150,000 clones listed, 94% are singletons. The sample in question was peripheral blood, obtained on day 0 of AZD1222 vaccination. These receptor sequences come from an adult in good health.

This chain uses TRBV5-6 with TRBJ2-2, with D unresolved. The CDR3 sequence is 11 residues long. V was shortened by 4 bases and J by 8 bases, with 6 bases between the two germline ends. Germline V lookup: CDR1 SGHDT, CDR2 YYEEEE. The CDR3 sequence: CASSLWGELFF. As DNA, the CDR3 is TGTGCCAGCAGCCTCTGGGGGGAGCTGTTTTTT.

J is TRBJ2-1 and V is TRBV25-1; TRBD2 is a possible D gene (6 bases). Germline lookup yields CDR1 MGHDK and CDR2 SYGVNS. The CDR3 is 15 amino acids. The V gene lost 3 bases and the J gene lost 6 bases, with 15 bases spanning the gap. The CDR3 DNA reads TGTGCCAGCAGTGAGGGGACTCCGCGGGGCAATGAGCAGTTCTTC. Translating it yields CASSEGTPRGNEQFF.

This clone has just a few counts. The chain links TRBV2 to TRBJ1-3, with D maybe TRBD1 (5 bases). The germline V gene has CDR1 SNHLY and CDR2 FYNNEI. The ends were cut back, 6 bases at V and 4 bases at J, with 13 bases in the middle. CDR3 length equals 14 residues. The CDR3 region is CASRAWGPGNTIYF. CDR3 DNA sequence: TGTGCCAGCAGGGCCTGGGGCCCCGGAAACACCATATATTTT.

DNA for the CDR3: TGCGCCAGCAGCTTGGGGAGCGGGGGGCCGAAACAAGAGACCCAGTACTTC. Residues: CASSLGSGGPKQETQYF. V and J are TRBV5-1 and TRBJ2-5; 9 positions agree with TRBD2. The CDR3 length is 17 residues. V shed 0 bases, J shed 2 bases, and the junction held 8 bases outside the gene matches. The germline V gene has CDR1 SGHRS and CDR2 YFSETQ.

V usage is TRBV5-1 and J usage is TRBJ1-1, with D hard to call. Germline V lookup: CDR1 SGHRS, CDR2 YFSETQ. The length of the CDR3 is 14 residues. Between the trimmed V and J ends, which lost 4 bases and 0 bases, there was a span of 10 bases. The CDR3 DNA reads TGCGCCAGCAGCCCGGCGGACTTGAACACTGAAGCTTTCTTT. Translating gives CASSPADLNTEAFF.

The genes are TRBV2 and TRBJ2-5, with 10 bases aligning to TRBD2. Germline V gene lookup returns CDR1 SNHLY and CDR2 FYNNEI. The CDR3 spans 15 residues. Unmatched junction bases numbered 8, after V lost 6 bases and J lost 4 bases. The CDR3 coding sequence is TGTGCCAGCAGACTAATAGCGGGGGGAAGAGAGACCCAGTACTTC. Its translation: CASRLIAGGRETQYF.

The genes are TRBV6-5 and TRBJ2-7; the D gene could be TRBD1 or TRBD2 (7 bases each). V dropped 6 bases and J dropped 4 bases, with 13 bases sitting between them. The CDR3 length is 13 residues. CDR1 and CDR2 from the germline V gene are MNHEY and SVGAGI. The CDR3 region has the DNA TGTGCCAGCAGACCCCAGGGGGGGTACGAGCAGTACGTC. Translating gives CASRPQGGYEQYV.

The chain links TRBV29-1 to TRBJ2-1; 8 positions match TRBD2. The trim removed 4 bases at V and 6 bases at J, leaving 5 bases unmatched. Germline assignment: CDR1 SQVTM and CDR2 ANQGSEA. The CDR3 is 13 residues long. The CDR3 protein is CSVVTGGANEQFF. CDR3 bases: TGCAGCGTTGTAACGGGGGGGGCCAATGAGCAGTTCTTC.

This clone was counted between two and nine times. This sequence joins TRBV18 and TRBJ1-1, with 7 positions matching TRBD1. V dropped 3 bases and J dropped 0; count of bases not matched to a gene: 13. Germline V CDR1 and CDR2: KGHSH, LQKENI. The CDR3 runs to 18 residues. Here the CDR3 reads CASSPFGTETFMNTEAFF. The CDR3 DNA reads TGTGCCAGCTCACCTTTCGGGACAGAGACTTTTATGAACACTGAAGCTTTCTTT.

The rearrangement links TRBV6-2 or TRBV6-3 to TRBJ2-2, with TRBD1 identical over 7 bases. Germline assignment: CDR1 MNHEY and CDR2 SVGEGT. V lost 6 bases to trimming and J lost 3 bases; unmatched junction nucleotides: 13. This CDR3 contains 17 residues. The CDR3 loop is CASRYPTGVPYTGELFF. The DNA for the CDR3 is TGTGCCAGCAGGTACCCAACAGGGGTCCCCTACACCGGGGAGCTGTTTTTT.

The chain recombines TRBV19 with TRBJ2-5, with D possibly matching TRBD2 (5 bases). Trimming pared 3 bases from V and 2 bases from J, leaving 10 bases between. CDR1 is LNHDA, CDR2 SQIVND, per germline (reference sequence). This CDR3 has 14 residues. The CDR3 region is CASSISLAQETQYF. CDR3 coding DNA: TGTGCCAGTAGTATTTCCCTAGCACAAGAGACCCAGTACTTC.

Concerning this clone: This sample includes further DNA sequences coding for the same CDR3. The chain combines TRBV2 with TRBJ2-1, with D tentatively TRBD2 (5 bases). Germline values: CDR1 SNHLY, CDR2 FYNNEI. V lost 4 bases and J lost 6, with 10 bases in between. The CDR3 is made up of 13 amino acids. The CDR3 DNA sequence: TGTGCCAGCAGTGTCGGGGTCGGCAATGAGCAGTTCTTC. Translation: CASSVGVGNEQFF.